This is a list of T cell receptor beta chains from one sample in a study of cytomegalovirus exposure and HLA in healthy donors. Profiling relied on immunoSEQ multiplex PCR, and the TCRdb table lists in-frame clones only, not all of them. The table lists approximately 110,000 clones, around 80% of them singletons. Material: PBMCs. The receptors were gathered from a man younger than 45 in good health and CMV-seropositive. Both conserved end residues are part of each CDR3. The D gene is left open where the match is weak. Not all rows give a size; the values are once, few, many and, for expanded clones, a class.

d_call,v_call,clone_size,j_call,cdr3_nt,cdr3_aa
.,TRBV5-5,.,TRBJ1-5,TGTGCCAGCAGCCCCCGCCCCCTGCAGGGTGGAAATCAGCCCCAGCATTTT,CASSPRPLQGGNQPQHF
TRBD2,TRBV4-1,.,TRBJ2-7,TGCGCCAGCAGCCAAGGGGAGGGCCGCTACGAGCAGTACTTC,CASSQGEGRYEQYF
.,TRBV2,.,TRBJ2-5,TGTGCCAGCGCCTACTCCTCAGAGACCCAGTACTTC,CASAYSSETQYF
TRBD2,TRBV27,.,TRBJ2-7,TGTGCCAGCAGTTTACTTGCGGGGGGGACCGAGCAGTACTTC,CASSLLAGGTEQYF
TRBD1,TRBV9,.,TRBJ2-7,TGTGCCAGCAGCGTATCGGGACAGGGGGGTTACGAGCAGTACTTC,CASSVSGQGGYEQYF
.,TRBV5-4,once,TRBJ2-2,TGTGCCAGCAGCTTGAGGAGCTCCCAGGGGAGGAACACCGGGGAGCTGTTTTTT,CASSLRSSQGRNTGELFF
.,TRBV30,.,TRBJ2-5,TGTGCCTGGAAGGGAGGTAGTTGGATGGAGACCCAGTACTTC,CAWKGGSWMETQYF
TRBD2,TRBV10-1,.,TRBJ2-2,TGCGCCAGCGGACTAGCGGGGGGCTGGAACACCGGGGAGCTGTTTTTT,CASGLAGGWNTGELFF
.,TRBV2,.,TRBJ2-1,TGTGCCAGCAGTGAAGTGCAGGGCTCCTCCTACAATGAGCAGTTCTTC,CASSEVQGSSYNEQFF
TRBD1,TRBV5-1,.,TRBJ1-2,TGCGCCAGCAGCTTCGGGGCAGGGGGGAACTATGGCTACACCTTC,CASSFGAGGNYGYTF
.,TRBV21-1,.,TRBJ2-5,TGTGCCAGCAGCAAAGCCGCTCTAGCGGGGTGGGAGACCCAGTACTTC,CASSKAALAGWETQYF
.,TRBV10-3,.,TRBJ1-6,TGTGCCATCAGTGTTTTAGGGGGGGACAATTCACCCCTCCACTTT,CAISVLGGDNSPLHF
.,TRBV11-2,.,TRBJ1-1,TGTGCCAGCACTATCGGAGAGGAAGCTTTCTTT,CASTIGEEAFF
.,TRBV4-1,.,TRBJ2-5,TGCGCCAGCAGCCAAGTCTCAGGTTCTAAAGAGACCCAGTACTTC,CASSQVSGSKETQYF
TRBD2,TRBV29-1,.,TRBJ2-7,TGCAGCGTTGCTCGTCTAGCGGGGGCTACGAGCTCCTACGAGCAGTACTTC,CSVARLAGATSSYEQYF
.,TRBV2,.,TRBJ1-3,TGTGCCAGCAGTGCCGCCAGGATTAGCTCTGGAAACACCATATATTTT,CASSAARISSGNTIYF
TRBD1,TRBV5-5,.,TRBJ1-5,TGTGCCAGCAGCGCGAGGGACAGATCGTATAGCAATCAGCCCCAGCATTTT,CASSARDRSYSNQPQHF
TRBD2,TRBV29-1,.,TRBJ2-4,TGCAGCGTTGTTTCAGCGGGGGGAGCCAAAAACATTCAGTACTTC,CSVVSAGGAKNIQYF
.,TRBV18,.,TRBJ2-7,TGTGCCAGCTCACCGCGGGACAGACCGTACGAGCAGTACTTC,CASSPRDRPYEQYF
.,TRBV4-1,.,TRBJ2-7,TGCGCCAGCAGCCAGGACTTGGTGGGCCTCTCCTACGAGCAGTACTTC,CASSQDLVGLSYEQYF
TRBD1,TRBV19,once,TRBJ1-1,TGTGCCAGTACTCCCACCCTGGGACAGGGGAGTAGTACTGAAGCTTTCTTT,CASTPTLGQGSSTEAFF
.,TRBV2,.,TRBJ2-5,TGTGCCAGCAGTGTAGAGGGCGGACAAGAGACCCAGTACTTC,CASSVEGGQETQYF
TRBD2,TRBV27,.,TRBJ2-2,TGTGCCAGCAGTTTGATAGGGGAGGGGACCGGGGAGCTGTTTTTT,CASSLIGEGTGELFF
.,TRBV28,.,TRBJ2-1,TGTGCCAGCAGTTTATTCCAGGGTACGAATGAGCAGTTCTTC,CASSLFQGTNEQFF
TRBD2,TRBV18,.,TRBJ2-5,TGTGCCAGCTCACCGCCCGAAGGGACTAGCGTGGAGACCCAGTACTTC,CASSPPEGTSVETQYF
.,TRBV4-1,.,TRBJ1-1,TGCGCCAGCAGCCCCCAACCCCAGGGCGGCACTGAAGCTTTCTTT,CASSPQPQGGTEAFF
TRBD1,TRBV28,.,TRBJ1-3,TGTGCCAGCAGTGAAACAGGGGCTTCTGGAAACACCATATATTTT,CASSETGASGNTIYF
.,TRBV6-5,.,TRBJ2-7,TGTGCCAGCAGTTACTCGGCGGCGAATAACTACGAGCAGTACTTC,CASSYSAANNYEQYF
TRBD1,TRBV18,.,TRBJ2-6,TGTGCCAGCTCACTATCAACGGACAGGGGGCGTTCTGGGGCCAACGTCCTGACTTTC,CASSLSTDRGRSGANVLTF
.,TRBV6-5,.,TRBJ1-1,TGTGCCAGCAGTTACAACAGGAGGAACACTGAAGCTTTCTTT,CASSYNRRNTEAFF
TRBD2,TRBV6-1,.,TRBJ2-1,TGTGCCAGCAGTGAATTTGAGACTAGCGGTTACAATGAGCAGTTCTTC,CASSEFETSGYNEQFF
.,TRBV7-8,.,TRBJ1-4,TGTGCCAGCAGCTTAGTTGGGCAGGGTGGTGAAAAACTGTTTTTT,CASSLVGQGGEKLFF
.,TRBV7-9,few,TRBJ1-4,TGTGCCAGCAGCTTACAGGGTGAAAAACTGTTTTTT,CASSLQGEKLFF
.,TRBV7-8,.,TRBJ1-1,TGTGCCAGCAGCTCCCTCAACCCACGCGACACTGAAGCTTTCTTT,CASSSLNPRDTEAFF
TRBD1,TRBV28,.,TRBJ1-6,TGTGCCAGCAGTTTATGGGGGGGACAGGGGAATAATTCACCCCTCCACTTT,CASSLWGGQGNNSPLHF
TRBD1,TRBV19,.,TRBJ1-4,TGTGCCAGTACCGGGACAGCTAATGAAAAACTGTTTTTT,CASTGTANEKLFF
TRBD1,TRBV29-1,.,TRBJ1-1,TGCAGCGGGGGACAGGGACCGAACACTGAAGCTTTCTTT,CSGGQGPNTEAFF
.,TRBV28,once,TRBJ1-3,TGTGCCAGCAGTATGGGGGCTGTAAACACCATATATTTT,CASSMGAVNTIYF
TRBD1,TRBV6-7,.,TRBJ2-5,TGTGCCAGCAGACCAACAGGGGGAGAGACCCAGTACTTC,CASRPTGGETQYF
.,TRBV4-1,.,TRBJ1-3,TGCGCCAGCAGCCAAGCGACCCGGGGCTCTGGAAACACCATATATTTT,CASSQATRGSGNTIYF
.,TRBV5-6,.,TRBJ2-7,TGTGCCAGCAGCTTGTACAGACAGCCCTACGAGCAGTACTTC,CASSLYRQPYEQYF
TRBD2,TRBV2,.,TRBJ2-5,TGTGCCAGCAGTCCTAGCGGGGGGGCAGAGACCCAGTACTTC,CASSPSGGAETQYF
TRBD1,TRBV4-3,.,TRBJ1-5,TGCGCCAGCAGCCGGGGACAGAATCAGCCCCAGCATTTT,CASSRGQNQPQHF
TRBD1,TRBV19,few,TRBJ1-6,TGTGCCGGGGGGACAGGGGGATTCAGTTCACCCCTCCACTTT,CAGGTGGFSSPLHF
TRBD1,TRBV5-1,.,TRBJ2-3,TGCGCCAGCAGCTTATACAGGGGGCAGGGGGATACGCAGTATTTT,CASSLYRGQGDTQYF
TRBD2,TRBV9,.,TRBJ2-3,TGTGCCAGCAGCGTAGGCAGCGGGGGGGCAGGGACGCAGTATTTT,CASSVGSGGAGTQYF
.,TRBV9,.,TRBJ2-3,TGTGCCAGCAGCGTGGAGAGCACAGGTACGCAGTATTTT,CASSVESTGTQYF
.,TRBV6-5,.,TRBJ1-3,TGTGCCAGCACCAACAGGGCTGGCGGCACCATATATTTT,CASTNRAGGTIYF
TRBD1,TRBV13,.,TRBJ1-1,TGTGCCAGCAGCTCCGCCCTCGGGACAGGGGGGGCCCCCATGAACACTGAAGCTTTCTTT,CASSSALGTGGAPMNTEAFF
.,TRBV5-4,once,TRBJ2-7,TGTGCCAGCAGCTTGGACGGGGGGGACAGTTACGAGCAGTACTTC,CASSLDGGDSYEQYF
.,TRBV7-2,once,TRBJ1-1,TGTGCCAGCAGCTCCTACGGGGGGAACACTGAAGCTTTCTTT,CASSSYGGNTEAFF
TRBD2,TRBV5-1,.,TRBJ2-5,TGCGCCAGCAGCTCTCTTTGGGGGGGACGGGAGACCCAGTACTTC,CASSSLWGGRETQYF
.,TRBV28,.,TRBJ1-2,TGTGCCAGCAGTTTACCCGGAGGGAAAGCAGATGGCTACACCTTC,CASSLPGGKADGYTF
TRBD2,TRBV28,many,TRBJ2-7,TGTGCCAGCAGTTACACGGGACTAGCGGGGAACGAGCAGTACTTC,CASSYTGLAGNEQYF
.,TRBV4-3,.,TRBJ1-2,TGCGCCAGCAGCCAAGATGTCGGGGGGCTTTTCTATGGCTACACCTTC,CASSQDVGGLFYGYTF
.,TRBV6-5,.,TRBJ1-6,TGTGCCAGCAGTACCAGGGCAGGGAATTCCCCCCTCCACTTT,CASSTRAGNSPLHF
TRBD1,TRBV10-3,.,TRBJ1-2,TGTGCCATCAGCCCACAGGGGGCAGGGGGCTACACCTTC,CAISPQGAGGYTF